The TCR beta chain under discussion was sequenced for a study of blood T cell repertoires in COVID-19 (TCRdb year 2020). With respect to the entire study: Samples covering the acute and convalescent phases of COVID-19 were provided by collaborators in the United States, Italy and Spain. The material from the prospective study consisted of cDNA or gDNA derived from T cells, B-cell-depleted T cells, or PBMCs. Subjects who had been exposed to COVID-19, were actively infected with it, or had recovered from it provided the deeply sampled blood TCRbeta repertoires that made up the dataset. The repertoires were released in a freely available public database meant as a resource for research on the immune response to SARS-CoV-2. Samples were obtained from the ongoing ImmuneRACE study (first 160 participants) and from about 1,300 subjects provided by 6 global collaborators. The sample metadata nearly always contained a de-identified subject ID, COVID-19 status, age in years and sex. Where available, HLA class I and class II types were taken from metadata supplied by the sample provider and were not determined by assay-based typing.

The CDR3 goes from the cysteine to the phenylalanine over 19 residues. Only CDR3 DNA remains: 57 bases, in frame from the first base. TCRbeta CDR3 regions were amplified from genomic DNA using the immunoSEQ Assay, a bias-controlled multiplex PCR. Processing in the source paper ran as follows. The number of nucleated cells in each sample was estimated by amplification of reference gene primers within the assay. Sequence reads were collapsed and filtered to measure the absolute abundance of every unique TCRbeta CDR3 rearrangement. Productive Simpson clonality was computed per sample as the square root of Simpson's diversity index over productive rearrangements. This is the immuneACCESS table as TCRdb keeps it, with only in-frame sequences that have V and J called. A part of the clones is gone; compared with another copy, unresolved V genes explain less than half, and the rest is unexplained. V and J calls and clone size are as listed in that table; D and trimming were resolved from the DNA. The sample yields approximately 150,000 clones; 84% were counted once. The ten biggest clones cover approximately 11% of the sample.

The full study reports these points: How much clinical and demographic metadata was included differed by source and by participant, and the metadata was provided uncurated.

The collaborating institutions used their own protocols to collect whole blood in K2EDTA tubes. For TCRbeta analysis, collaborators shipped samples in one of three forms: frozen whole blood, isolated PBMCs, or DNA extracted from either of those sample types. Note on this clone: The antigen it recognizes is unknown. No base quality information exists; no much larger clone differs at one position.

The rearranged chain carries TRBV21-1 and TRBJ2-2; no check of the table's D call, TRBD2, against the DNA was made. TRBV21-1 is a listed pseudogene. This sequence was found in a man in his 70s with active or convalescent COVID-19. The sample taken for sequencing was peripheral blood. CDR3 protein: CASSSWGLAGGRTRGELFF. The base sequence is TGTGCCAGCAGCTCTTGGGGACTAGCGGGGGGCCGGACACGCGGGGAGCTGTTTTTT.